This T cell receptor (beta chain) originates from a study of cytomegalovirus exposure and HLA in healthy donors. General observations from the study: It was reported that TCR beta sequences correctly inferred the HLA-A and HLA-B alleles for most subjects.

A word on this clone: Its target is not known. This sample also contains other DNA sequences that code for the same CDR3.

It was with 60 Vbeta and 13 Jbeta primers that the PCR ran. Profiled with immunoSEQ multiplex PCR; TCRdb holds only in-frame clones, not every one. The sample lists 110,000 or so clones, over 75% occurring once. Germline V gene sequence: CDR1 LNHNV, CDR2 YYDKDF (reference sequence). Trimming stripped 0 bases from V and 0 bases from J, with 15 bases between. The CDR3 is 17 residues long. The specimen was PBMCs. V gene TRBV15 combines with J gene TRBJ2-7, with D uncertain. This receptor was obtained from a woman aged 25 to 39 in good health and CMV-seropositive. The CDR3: CATSRDRLGLTSYEQYF. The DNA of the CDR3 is TGTGCCACCAGCAGAGATAGGTTGGGCCTAACCTCCTACGAGCAGTACTTC.